This passage covers 27 T cell receptor beta chains from one sample sequenced in a study of graft-versus-host responses after intestinal transplantation. Antigens of these TCRs are unknown. TCRdb keeps only in-frame clones here, not all; method: immunoSEQ multiplex PCR. The data show around 55,000 clones, 89% seen once. The sample consisted of unstimulated CD4+ T cells sorted from spleen or lymph node cells, taken before transplant. The source is a human donor who was the organ donor for an intestinal transplant.

V and J are TRBV7-3 and TRBJ2-1, with 7 positions matching TRBD2. The CDR3 is 12 amino acids. With V trimmed by 5 bases and J by 10 bases, 5 bases remained unmatched. The germline CDR1 and CDR2 sequences are SGHTA and FQGTGA. CDR3 sequence: CASSLPGGEQFF. Written as DNA, the CDR3 is TGTGCCAGCAGCCTCCCCGGGGGGGAGCAGTTCTTC.

The chain couples TRBV2 to TRBJ2-3; TRBD2 matches at 11 bases. The V segment lost 4 bases and the J segment 3 bases; nucleotides outside the gene matches: 3. CDR1 is SNHLY and CDR2 is FYNNEI in the germline V gene. This CDR3 region has 15 residues. The CDR3 DNA sequence: TGTGCCAGCAGTGGGACTAGCGGGTTTACAGATACGCAGTATTTT. It is translated as CASSGTSGFTDTQYF.

The chain combines TRBV5-1 with TRBJ1-3; maybe TRBD1 (5 bases). Germline V gene sequence: CDR1 SGHRS, CDR2 YFSETQ. This CDR3 is 15 amino acids long. Trimming stripped 0 bases from V and 0 bases from J, with 7 bases between. The CDR3 sequence is CASSLGGRSGNTIYF. CDR3 DNA: TGCGCCAGCAGCTTGGGGGGCCGCTCTGGAAACACCATATATTTT.

CDR3 protein: CASSPGTGEQYF. CDR3 DNA sequence: TGTGCCAGCTCACCAGGGACAGGGGAGCAGTACTTC. The gene calls are TRBV18 and TRBJ2-7; TRBD1 matches 9 bases. The CDR3 has 12 residues. Looked up from germline, CDR1 is KGHSH and CDR2 is LQKENI. Trimming at V came to 2 bases and at J to 7 bases, leaving 0 bases not matched to a gene.

Here the CDR3 reads CASSTSLGGPLYEQYF. The CDR3 DNA is TGTGCCAGCAGTACCAGTTTGGGGGGGCCCCTCTACGAGCAGTACTTC. J is TRBJ2-7 and V is TRBV27, with a tentative D call TRBD2 (7 bases). Germline CDR1 and CDR2: MNHEY and SMNVEV (reference sequence). Trimming cost V 5 bases and J 3 bases, with 20 bases left between them. The CDR3 spans 16 residues.

The rearrangement links TRBV5-4 to TRBJ1-2; D is uncertain. Germline V CDR1 and CDR2: SGHNT, YYREEE (reference sequence). Trimming cost V 0 bases and J 4 bases, with 16 bases left between them. The CDR3 runs 16 residues. The CDR3 DNA follows: TGTGCCAGCAGCTTGGCCGAGACTCGGGGTTCCTATGGCTACACCTTC. As protein: CASSLAETRGSYGYTF.

The genes are TRBV19 and TRBJ1-4, with 8 positions matching TRBD1. V gave up 3 bases and J gave up 4 bases; unmatched junction bases: 10. Germline lookup yields CDR1 LNHDA and CDR2 SQIVND (reference sequence). This CDR3 has 17 residues. CDR3 sequence reads: CASSIDSPGGLNEKLFF. CDR3 DNA: TGTGCCAGTAGTATTGACAGCCCAGGGGGCCTTAATGAAAAACTGTTTTTT.

The chain has TRBV7-2 and TRBJ2-5; the D gene is possibly TRBD1 (5 bases). Matching the DNA end better, TRBJ2-7 makes the J call doubtful. There are 15 residues in the CDR3. Per the germline V gene, CDR1 is SGHTA and CDR2 is FQGNSA. The CDR3, as DNA: TGTGCCAGCAGCTTAGGGAATGGGGCAGTCTACGAGCAGTACTTC. Its protein product is CASSLGNGAVYEQYF.

Only one count was recorded for this clone. This chain links TRBV10-3 with TRBJ2-1, with 10 bases identical to TRBD1. The trim removed 6 bases at V and 7 bases at J, leaving 9 bases unmatched. The CDR3 has 15 amino acids. Germline values: CDR1 ENHRY, CDR2 SYGVKD. CDR3 amino acids: CAISEGDRGRNEQFF. DNA of the CDR3: TGTGCCATCAGCGAGGGGGACAGGGGAAGAAATGAGCAGTTCTTC.

CDR3 nucleotides: TGCAGCGTTCTCAACCAGGGGACCGGGGAGCTGTTTTTT. Protein product: CSVLNQGTGELFF. The chain employs TRBV29-1 and TRBJ2-2, with D perhaps matching TRBD1 (6 bases). The germline V gene has CDR1 SQVTM and CDR2 ANQGSEA. V lost 5 bases to trimming and J lost 5 bases, with 12 bases between them. The length of the CDR3 is 13 residues.

This clone was seen once. The junction differs from germline at one of its ends, possibly a read error. The chain uses TRBV6-5 and TRBJ2-7; TRBD2 is a possible D gene (6 bases). The germline CDR1 and CDR2 sequences are MNHEY and SVGAGI. The CDR3 covers 12 residues. CDR3 sequence (DNA): TGTGCCAGCAGTACCCCCCTAGCGACCCTGAACTTC. Protein product: CASSTPLATLNF.

The chain uses TRBV6-5 and TRBJ2-3, with D perhaps TRBD2 (5 bases). The germline CDR1 and CDR2 sequences are MNHEY and SVGAGI. CDR3 length: 14 residues. Trimming took 7 bases from V and 2 from J, leaving 13 bases between them. The CDR3 nucleotides are TGTGCCAGCAAGGTCCGAGCGGACACAGATACGCAGTATTTT. This sequence encodes CASKVRADTDTQYF.

V gene TRBV7-3 combines with J gene TRBJ2-2; 10 bases align to TRBD2. The trim removed 5 bases at V and 5 bases at J, leaving 5 bases unmatched. The CDR3 is 15 residues long. Germline assignment: CDR1 SGHTA and CDR2 FQGTGA. The CDR3 coding sequence is TGTGCCAGCAGCCTAGTAGCGGGGGGAACCGGGGAGCTGTTTTTT. This gives the protein CASSLVAGGTGELFF.

The chain employs TRBV5-1 and TRBJ2-3; a weak D match, TRBD2 (6 bases). Trimming stripped 4 bases from V and 1 base from J, with 10 bases between. Germline lookup yields CDR1 SGHRS and CDR2 YFSETQ. This CDR3 has 14 residues. The CDR3 DNA sequence: TGCGCCAGCAGCCGGGGCGGGGGCACAGATACGCAGTATTTT. Translating gives CASSRGGGTDTQYF.

This clone was seen a single time. The chain carries TRBV18 and TRBJ2-1; D unclear. Between the trimmed V and J ends, which lost 2 bases and 7 bases, there was a span of 12 bases. CDR3 length equals 14 residues. Germline lookup yields CDR1 KGHSH and CDR2 LQKENI. The CDR3 DNA follows: TGTGCCAGCTCACCAATTTCCGAAACAAATGAGCAGTTCTTC. Translation gives CASSPISETNEQFF.

The V gene is TRBV4-2, the J gene TRBJ2-1; tentatively, D is TRBD2 (6 bases). Germline assignment: CDR1 LGHNA and CDR2 YNFKEQ. This CDR3 comprises 18 residues. Trimming pared 1 base from V and 4 bases from J, leaving 20 bases between. CDR3 sequence reads: CASSQAGHAGPVYNEQFF. CDR3 nucleotide sequence: TGTGCCAGCAGCCAAGCGGGCCATGCGGGACCCGTATACAATGAGCAGTTCTTC.

This chain joins TRBV9 and TRBJ2-3, with a possible D match to TRBD2 (5 bases). Germline V CDR1 and CDR2: SGDLS, YYNGEE. The CDR3 has 15 amino acids. The V end was cut by 2 bases, the J end by 7 bases, with 17 bases between. The CDR3 reads CASSVEGEVINTQYF. For the CDR3, the DNA is TGTGCCAGCAGCGTTGAGGGAGAGGTGATTAATACGCAGTATTTT. Together with reference TRBV9 and TRBJ2-3, the CDR3 gives the full variable domain: DSGVTQTPKHLITATGQRVTLRCSPRSGDLSVYWYQQSLDQGLQFLIQYYNGEERAKGNILERFSAQQFPDLHSELNLSSLELGDSALYFCASSVEGEVINTQYFGPGTRLTVL.

This chain links TRBV9 with TRBJ2-3; D might be TRBD2 (5 bases). Germline V gene lookup returns CDR1 SGDLS and CDR2 YYNGEE. This CDR3 region has 17 residues. V shed 1 base and J shed 1 base, with 16 bases lying between them. As DNA, the CDR3 is TGTGCCAGCAGCGTAACGAGCGGATCCCTGGGCACAGATACGCAGTATTTT. It yields the protein CASSVTSGSLGTDTQYF.

This clone was picked up one time. This chain connects TRBV27 to TRBJ2-5, with no clear D. The CDR3 has 16 amino acids. V was shortened by 3 bases and J by 0 bases, with 14 bases between the two germline ends. CDR1 and CDR2 (germline): MNHEY, SMNVEV (reference sequence). The CDR3 DNA is TGTGCCAGCAGTTTGGGCCAAACCATGTACCAAGAGACCCAGTACTTC. The encoded protein is CASSLGQTMYQETQYF.

The V gene is TRBV5-1, the J gene TRBJ2-5; a possible D gene is TRBD1 (7 bases). V lost 3 bases and J 4 bases, leaving 16 bases between the germline ends. Germline CDR1 SGHRS, CDR2 YFSETQ. The length of the CDR3 is 15 residues. The CDR3: CASSSAYRGGETQYF. The CDR3 coding sequence is TGCGCCAGCAGCTCTGCCTACAGGGGAGGAGAGACCCAGTACTTC.

The chain joins TRBV5-1 to TRBJ1-1; 8 bases agree with TRBD1. V shed 4 bases and J 4 bases; nucleotides not matched to a gene: 9. Per germline, CDR1 SGHRS and CDR2 YFSETQ. CDR3 length: 15 residues. CDR3: CASSTRQGPGTEAFF. In DNA form, the CDR3 reads TGCGCCAGCAGCACCCGACAGGGGCCGGGCACTGAAGCTTTCTTT.

This chain joins TRBV28 and TRBJ1-5; 7 nucleotides agree with TRBD1. The CDR3 length is 15 residues. Trimming took 6 bases from V and 0 from J; bases not matched to a gene: 5. The V gene's germline CDR1 is MDHEN and CDR2 SYDVKM. The CDR3 spells CASSLGQYSNQPQHF. In nucleotides, the CDR3 is TGTGCCAGCAGCCTGGGACAGTATAGCAATCAGCCCCAGCATTTT.

The CDR3 nucleotides are TGTGCCAGCAGCTTGGATTACAGGGGGCCCAACTATGGCTACACCTTC. It translates to CASSLDYRGPNYGYTF. This chain connects TRBV5-4 to TRBJ1-2; TRBD1 matches 9 bases. The germline CDR1 and CDR2 sequences are SGHNT and YYREEE (reference sequence). V lost 0 bases, J lost 2 bases, and 5 bases stayed unmatched. CDR3 length: 16 amino acids.

This clone has just a few counts. The V gene is TRBV25-1, the J gene TRBJ1-3; 7 nucleotides agree with TRBD1. The junction had 3 bases not matched to a gene; V was cut back by 2 bases and J by 2 bases. Looked up from germline, CDR1 is MGHDK and CDR2 is SYGVNS. This CDR3 comprises 15 residues. The CDR3 spells CASSELTGTGNTIYF. DNA of the CDR3: TGTGCCAGCAGTGAACTGACAGGGACTGGAAACACCATATATTTT. Full variable domain (rest looked up from reference TRBV25-1 and TRBJ1-3): EADIYQTPRYLVIGTGKKITLECSQTMGHDKMYWYQQDPGMELHLIHYSYGVNSTEKGDLSSESTVSRIRTEHFPLTLESARPSHTSQYLCASSELTGTGNTIYFGEGSWLTVV.

The chain is built from TRBV18 and TRBJ2-7, with TRBD2 identical over 10 bases. J was trimmed by 1 base and V by 1 base; bases with no gene match: 7. This CDR3 region has 17 residues. Germline assignment: CDR1 KGHSH and CDR2 LQKENI. For the CDR3, the DNA is TGTGCCAGCTCACCACGGCTAGGGACTAGCGAATCCTACGAGCAGTACTTC. Translation gives CASSPRLGTSESYEQYF.

This chain connects TRBV11-2 to TRBJ2-5, with D unresolved. The CDR3 contains 14 residues. The V and J ends lost 3 bases and 5 bases respectively, with 13 bases between them. Germline V gene lookup returns CDR1 SGHAT and CDR2 FQNNGV. The DNA of the CDR3 is TGTGCCAGCAGCTTGGGCCTATCCCAGGAGACCCAGTACTTC. Its protein product is CASSLGLSQETQYF. Drawing the rest from reference TRBV11-2 and TRBJ2-5, the complete variable domain is EAGVAQSPRYKIIEKRQSVAFWCNPISGHATLYWYQQILGQGPKLLIQFQNNGVVDDSQLPKDRFSAERLKGVDSTLKIQPAKLEDSAVYLCASSLGLSQETQYFGPGTRLLVL.

The chain recombines TRBV7-8 with TRBJ1-5; D is unresolved. V lost 5 bases to trimming and J lost 0 bases, with 11 bases between them. This CDR3 has 15 amino acids. The V gene's germline CDR1 is SGHVS and CDR2 FQNEAQ. CDR3 bases: TGTGCCAGCAGCCTACCTACCGTTAGCAATCAGCCCCAGCATTTT. Encoded protein: CASSLPTVSNQPQHF.